This T cell receptor beta chain emerged from a study of shared clonotypes between healthy human individuals (dated by TCRdb to about 2020). Concerning the study at large: A few men and a couple of women, aged 18 to 49 years, made up the cohort. For each donor, three plates each were used for CD4 naive and CD4 memory, two plates were used for CD8 naive, and one plate was used for CD8 memory. The study deeply sequenced blood TCR repertoires of roughly five healthy adults to estimate repertoire size and the extent of clonotype sharing between individuals. To increase sequencing depth and limit assay-specific biases, TCR repertoire library preparation and sequencing were carried out by different laboratories using diverse techniques. Leukapheresis yielded between about 0.94 and 9.5 billion PBMCs per donor. The research as a whole found: Higher generation probabilities were observed for clonotypes shared by all four sorted-subset donors than for non-shared clonotypes. Pairwise subsampling led to the expectation that sequencing depth would affect the degree of clonotype sharing among donors. Sampling was restricted to blood, and TCR repertoires in tissues likely differ from the TCR repertoires found in blood. Naive subsets generally had larger estimated clonotype richness than memory subsets did. Even with the large sequencing depth, rarefaction of the sorted-subset datasets indicated that sequencing was incomplete. Because the study included only a small number of donors, the genetic and exposure-history diversity represented was limited. Across four donors, around 5.4% of naive CD4, roughly 3.5% of naive CD8, 2.3% of memory CD4, and 0.4% to 0.45% of memory CD8 clonotypes were shared.

Using the deep immunoSEQ assay, multiplex PCR amplified TCR CDR3 regions from genomic DNA. Extracted genomic DNA from each cell subset was distributed evenly across all wells of several immunoSEQ 96-well plates, and each plate was treated as a replicate. For sorted subsets, each replicate PCR was loaded with 150 to 250 ng genomic DNA, equivalent to 25,000 to 30,000 T cell genomes. Purified libraries were quantified with a Qubit 3.0 fluorometer, sized on a Bioanalyzer 2100, and re-quantified with the KAPA Library Quantification kit. Every immunoSEQ 96-well plate was sequenced on a dedicated single-read 150-cycle Illumina NextSeq 550 flow cell. The authors' pipeline ran thus. Because the immunoSEQ output held only junctional sequences and lacked quality scores, the filtering could not match the filtering applied to full-length reads. To assign V/J genes and CDR3, sequences were annotated against IMGT germline references using PyIR, a Python wrapper for IgBLAST v1.9. Reads were filtered out if the reads had weak V/J assignments (E-value above 1e-6), no CDR3, stop codons, out-of-frame junctions, or ambiguous translated residues. A V3J clonotype was defined by an identical inferred V gene, J gene, and CDR3 amino acid sequence. The percentage overlap between two repertoires was calculated by dividing the number of shared unique clonotypes by the size of the smaller repertoire. Repertoire richness was assessed with RTK rarefaction, the Chao1 estimator, and Recon v2.1 estimates of unobserved clonotypes. Generation probabilities were computed with OLGA for all TCRbeta clonotypes obtained by the gDNA method from several donors. TCRdb stores this immuneACCESS table with in-frame sequences only. Part of the clones is absent; in the studies checked, under half of the shortfall reflects unresolved V genes, and no reason is known for the rest. V and J calls plus clone size are reproduced from that table; the DNA served to infer D and trimming. The sample records some 2,400,000 clones, around 95% of which are singletons. The ten largest account for 0.13% of the sample.

About this clone: The antigen this receptor binds is unknown. Per-base quality was not reported, and no clone a single base away is much larger than it.

Healthy HIV-negative adults with no recently reported acute infections or vaccinations were included as donors. Only Caucasian adults living in Nashville, Tennessee, USA were represented among the donors. CD4+ T cells were enriched by magnetic negative selection, after which naive cells were positively selected on CD45RA and the negative fraction was taken as the memory subset. Blood was collected by leukapheresis, and PBMCs were isolated by Ficoll-Histopaque density gradient centrifugation and then cryopreserved in liquid nitrogen vapor phase. Analytical flow cytometry was used to check the purity and quantity of each magnetically sorted T cell population. Genomic DNA was isolated from each sorted fraction and quantified by UV absorbance on a Nanodrop 2000c. CDR1 and CDR2 are drawn from the germline V gene: SGHTA, FQGNSA. The germline V and J ends show losses of 1 base and 7 bases respectively, and no gene match explains 3 bases of the junction. Spanning cysteine to phenylalanine, the CDR3 consists of 14 amino acids. Only CDR3 DNA remains: 42 bases, in frame from the first base.

The chain employs TRBV7-2 and TRBJ2-2; 7 of the junction bases match TRBD1. Specimen: naive CD4+ T cells sorted from blood. The cell subset or site label of this sample denotes: CD45RA+ positively selected. The receptor was isolated from a man younger than 30 in good health. The sequenced DNA is TGTGCCAGCAGCTTAGAACAGGGGAGCGGGGAGCTGTTTTTT. The resulting protein is CASSLEQGSGELFF.